This T cell receptor (beta chain) was sequenced during a study of T cell repertoires in cytomegalovirus infection. Study details: Shared public TCR beta signatures pointed to both CMV infection and a matching HLA type. Notes on the study in general: Identification of carriers of CMV plus the relevant HLA was achieved through cumulative public TCR beta family frequency. In two of eight donors, the top clonotype was HLA-C-restricted CMV-specific.

Ten or more counts support this clonotype. Antigen unknown. TCRdb re-analysed the reads in MiXCR, keeping a single row per CDR3 protein. The table includes some 150,000 distinct CDR3 sequences, about 6.5% detected once. V was pared by 6 bases and J by 5 bases, with 14 bases between. The CDR3 totals 14 residues. Looked up from germline, CDR1 is SGHTA and CDR2 is FQGNSA. This chain joins TRBV7-2 and TRBJ2-1, with D tentatively TRBD1 (5 bases). The material sequenced was PBMCs. The receptor's source is a human donor in good health (CMV status not recorded). Some clones in this sample may be carry-over from other donors' samples. The DNA for the CDR3 is TGTGCCAGCAGAAAAGAACAGGTACACAATGAGCAGTTCTTC. Translation gives CASRKEQVHNEQFF.